This passage covers 11 T cell receptor beta chains from one sample sequenced in a study of brain T cells in children with intractable seizures. Method: immunoSEQ multiplex PCR; TCRdb's copy keeps in-frame clones and lacks some. The sample lists about 340,000 clones, approximately 93% occurring once. As to time point: blood from clinic visit 5 months post-surgery; TSC patient then seizure free. Sequencing was performed on peripheral blood, taken less than 6 months after surgery. These TCRs come from a boy less than two years old with tuberous sclerosis and intractable seizures.

The gene calls are TRBV9 and TRBJ1-2, with unresolved D. Trimming stripped 4 bases from V and 4 bases from J, with 17 bases between. This CDR3 comprises 15 residues. Germline V CDR1 and CDR2: SGDLS, YYNGEE. CDR3 nucleotide sequence: TGTGCCAGCAGCCCATCCTCGGACGGAACCTATGGCTACACCTTC. The encoded protein is CASSPSSDGTYGYTF. Full variable domain (outside the CDR3, taken from reference TRBV9 and TRBJ1-2): DSGVTQTPKHLITATGQRVTLRCSPRSGDLSVYWYQQSLDQGLQFLIQYYNGEERAKGNILERFSAQQFPDLHSELNLSSLELGDSALYFCASSPSSDGTYGYTFGSGTRLTVV.

This clone was observed a single time. The rearrangement joins TRBV7-8 to TRBJ1-5, with D unclear. The CDR3 has 16 residues. Trimming shortened V by 1 base and J by 0 bases, and 10 bases separated the two germline ends. Germline V lookup: CDR1 SGHVS, CDR2 FQNEAQ. The CDR3 loop reads CASSLVGGSSNQPQHF. CDR3 nucleotides: TGTGCCAGCAGCTTAGTGGGAGGGAGTAGCAATCAGCCCCAGCATTTT.

This chain connects TRBV20-1 to TRBJ2-1; D gene uncertain. V was pared by 3 bases and J by 5 bases, with 5 bases between. Germline V gene lookup returns CDR1 DFQATT and CDR2 SNEGSKA (reference sequence). The CDR3 covers 11 residues. CDR3 coding DNA: TGCAGTGCTAGTAGCCACAATGAGCAGTTCTTC. This sequence encodes CSASSHNEQFF.

The chain recombines TRBV2 with TRBJ1-1; D may be TRBD1 (5 bases). This CDR3 region has 13 residues. Trimming stripped 2 bases from V and 3 bases from J, with 7 bases between. Per the germline V gene, CDR1 is SNHLY and CDR2 is FYNNEI. The DNA for the CDR3 is TGTGCCAGCAGTGAAAGGGGATACACTGAAGCTTTCTTT. Amino acids: CASSERGYTEAFF.

This sequence joins TRBV20-1 and TRBJ1-2; TRBD1 is a possible D gene (6 bases). Germline assignment: CDR1 DFQATT and CDR2 SNEGSKA (reference sequence). V gave up 3 bases and J gave up 8 bases, with 16 bases separating them. The CDR3 runs to 13 residues. CDR3 in amino acids: CSASLPGVRGYTF. The CDR3 DNA reads as TGCAGTGCTAGTTTGCCAGGGGTCCGGGGCTACACCTTC.

In this sample, this clone turned up once. This chain links TRBV20-1 with TRBJ2-7; the D is unclear. Germline assignment: CDR1 DFQATT and CDR2 SNEGSKA (reference sequence). This CDR3 spans 10 amino acids. Trimming stripped 1 base from V and 4 bases from J, with 2 bases between. This CDR3 reads CSARVYEQYF. CDR3 nucleotides: TGCAGTGCTAGAGTGTACGAGCAGTACTTC.

V usage is TRBV9 and J usage is TRBJ2-1; D possibly corresponds to TRBD2 (6 bases). Trimming removed 0 bases from V and 3 bases from J, with 13 bases in between. Germline values: CDR1 SGDLS, CDR2 YYNGEE. The CDR3 runs 16 residues. CDR3 residues: CASSVAGGMGYNEQFF. Written as DNA, the CDR3 is TGTGCCAGCAGCGTAGCTGGGGGGATGGGCTACAATGAGCAGTTCTTC.

This clone was counted once. The chain has TRBV7-2 and TRBJ1-5; D possibly corresponds to TRBD1 (6 bases). This CDR3 contains 15 residues. The V gene's germline CDR1 is SGHTA and CDR2 FQGNSA. V was clipped by 3 bases and J by 4 bases, with 13 bases between them. The CDR3 sequence is CASSFQAGQNQPQHF. The CDR3 DNA follows: TGTGCCAGCAGCTTCCAGGCAGGACAGAATCAGCCCCAGCATTTT.

To note about this clone: A junction end diverges from the germline sequence, so it may reflect a read error. The gene calls are TRBV20-1 and TRBJ2-2, with 9 bases fitting TRBD2. The length of the CDR3 is 9 residues. From germline, CDR1 is DFQATT and CDR2 SNEGSKA (reference sequence). The DNA for the CDR3 is TGCAGTGCTCAAATAGCGGGGGTTTTT. Translation gives CSAQIAGVF.

Turning to this clone: Its ends do not fully match the called genes, so a read error is possible. This chain links TRBV7-3 with TRBJ2-7; 8 bases line up with TRBD2. This CDR3 is built from 15 residues. From germline, CDR1 is SGHTA and CDR2 FQGTGA. CDR3 amino acids: CASSTLGGASHEQYF. The CDR3 DNA follows: TGTGCCAGCAGCACCCTCGGGGGGGCCTCCCACGAGCAGTACTTC. Full variable domain (remainder filled in from reference TRBV7-3 and TRBJ2-7): GAGVSQTPSNKVTEKGKYVELRCDPISGHTALYWYRQSLGQGPEFLIYFQGTGAADDSGLPNDRFFAVRPEGSVSTLKIQRTERGDSAVYLCASSTLGGASHEQYFGPGTRLTVT.

The CDR3 DNA is TGTGCCAGCAGCCCTGCTAGAGCGGGGGGACGAGATACGCAGTATTTT. This translates into CASSPARAGGRDTQYF. This chain links TRBV7-6 with TRBJ2-3, with 9 bases matching TRBD2. CDR3 size: 16 residues. Germline V CDR1 and CDR2: SGHVS, FNYEAQ. V lost 5 bases to trimming and J lost 5 bases; unmatched junction nucleotides: 11.